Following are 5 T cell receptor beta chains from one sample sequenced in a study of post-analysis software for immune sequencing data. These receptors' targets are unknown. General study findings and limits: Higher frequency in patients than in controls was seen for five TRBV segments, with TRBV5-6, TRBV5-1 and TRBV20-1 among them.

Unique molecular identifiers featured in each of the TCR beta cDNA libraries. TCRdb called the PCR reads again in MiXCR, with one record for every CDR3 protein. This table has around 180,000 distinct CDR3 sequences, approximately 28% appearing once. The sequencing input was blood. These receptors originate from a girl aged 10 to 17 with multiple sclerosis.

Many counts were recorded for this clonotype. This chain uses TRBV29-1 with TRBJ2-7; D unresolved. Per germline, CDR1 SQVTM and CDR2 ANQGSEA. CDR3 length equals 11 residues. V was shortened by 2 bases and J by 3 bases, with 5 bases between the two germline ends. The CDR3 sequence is CSVEYFYEQYF. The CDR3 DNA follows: TGCAGCGTTGAATACTTCTACGAGCAGTACTTC.

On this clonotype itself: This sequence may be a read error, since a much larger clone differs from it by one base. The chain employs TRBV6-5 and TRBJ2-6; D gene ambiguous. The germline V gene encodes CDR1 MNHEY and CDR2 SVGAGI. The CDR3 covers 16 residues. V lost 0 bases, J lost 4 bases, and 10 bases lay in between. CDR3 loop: CASSYSMMGGANVLTF. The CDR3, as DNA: TGTGCCAGCAGTTACTCGATGATGGGAGGGGCCAACGTCCTGACTTTC.

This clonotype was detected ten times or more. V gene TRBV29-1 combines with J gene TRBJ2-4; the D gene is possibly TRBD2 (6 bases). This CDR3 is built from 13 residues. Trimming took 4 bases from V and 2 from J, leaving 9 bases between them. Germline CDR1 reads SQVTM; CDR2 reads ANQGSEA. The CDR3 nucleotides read TGCAGCGTTGGGGGGGTTTCCAAAAACATTCAGTACTTC. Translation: CSVGGVSKNIQYF.

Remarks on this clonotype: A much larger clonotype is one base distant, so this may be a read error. The CDR3 coding sequence is TGTGCCTGCACCAGATACTGGCGAGGAGAGACCCAGTACTTC. Translated, it gives CACTRYWRGETQYF. This sequence joins TRBV2 and TRBJ2-5; D ambiguous. Deletions cut 11 bases from V and 4 bases from J, with 20 bases between. Germline CDR1 and CDR2: SNHLY and FYNNEI. This CDR3 region has 14 residues.

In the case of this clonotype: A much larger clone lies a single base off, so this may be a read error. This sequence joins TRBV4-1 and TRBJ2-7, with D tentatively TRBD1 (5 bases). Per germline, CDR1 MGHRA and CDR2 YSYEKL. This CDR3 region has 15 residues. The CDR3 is CVSSQDRQGPYEQYF. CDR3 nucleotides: TGCGTCAGCAGCCAAGATAGGCAGGGCCCATACGAGCAGTACTTC.